Described below is a single T cell receptor beta chain sequence and its context. This sample was taken from a study of blood T cell repertoires in COVID-19. Across the study: Sample material is recorded as cDNA or gDNA derived from T cells, B-cell-depleted T cells, or PBMCs.

Enrollees, about 18 to 89 years old, lived in fewer than 25 US areas. V was pared by 3 bases and J by 4 bases, with 6 bases of the junction left unmatched. Germline loops: CDR1 MDHEN, CDR2 SYDVKM. The CDR3 is made up of 15 amino acids. Original data processing: Amplification from reference gene primers served as the basis for estimated nucleated cell counts. Libraries were prepared by immunoSEQ multiplex PCR; TCRdb keeps only in-frame clonotypes and omits some of them. D and trimming come from the DNA, and the V and J calls and clone size come from that table. Found here are roughly 150,000 clones, more than 65% of them singletons; the top ten hold roughly 6%.

The chain links TRBV28 to TRBJ1-5; 7 bases align to TRBD1. Sequenced sample: PBMCs or T cells enriched from blood (not recorded which). This TCR was sampled from a woman between 35 and 50 years old with acute COVID-19. CDR3 nucleotides: TGTGCCAGCAGTTTCAAGGGACAGAGAAATCAGCCCCAGCATTTT. It specifies CASSFKGQRNQPQHF.